The T cell receptor beta chain described here comes from a study of technical replicates of blood from a handful of donors. The data were produced by immunoSEQ multiplex PCR, yet TCRdb's version contains in-frame clones alone and is incomplete. The profile shows tens of thousands of clones, 91% of them singletons. The CDR3 is 16 residues long. CDR1 and CDR2 from the germline V gene are MGHRA and YSYEKL. Trimming stripped 1 base from V and 1 base from J, with 13 bases between. The source is a human donor in good health. Some clones in this sample may be carry-over from other donors' samples. The sample taken for sequencing was PBMCs. The chain employs TRBV4-1 and TRBJ2-5; tentative D call: TRBD2 (7 bases). CDR3 nucleotide sequence: TGCGCCAGCAGCCAAGGTGCGGGGGCAATCCAAGAGACCCAGTACTTC. This gives the protein CASSQGAGAIQETQYF.